Below, 30 T cell receptor beta chains from the same sample are listed, as sequenced in a study of cytomegalovirus exposure and HLA in healthy donors. PCR amplification relied on 60 Vbeta primers (plus 13 Jbeta primers). Only in-frame clones appear in the TCRdb table, and some are missing; sequencing was by immunoSEQ multiplex PCR. The table lists over 150,000 clones, around 77% of them singletons. What was sequenced was PBMCs. Source of these receptors: a woman in her thirties in good health and CMV-seronegative.

The chain is built from TRBV7-2 and TRBJ2-1; 10 bases match TRBD2. Germline CDR1 and CDR2: SGHTA and FQGNSA. The CDR3 runs to 15 residues. Germline trimming cut 5 bases from V and 3 bases from J; bases unmatched to any gene: 4. The CDR3 sequence: CASSQGLANYNEQFF. In nucleotides, the CDR3 is TGTGCCAGCAGCCAGGGACTAGCGAACTACAATGAGCAGTTCTTC.

This clone was counted a single time. The chain combines TRBV5-4 with TRBJ2-2, with 8 bases matching TRBD1. The V segment lost 2 bases and the J segment 6 bases; nucleotides outside the gene matches: 3. The CDR3 runs 14 residues. Germline values: CDR1 SGHNT, CDR2 YYREEE (reference sequence). For the CDR3, the DNA is TGTGCCAGCAGCTTCCCGACAGGGGCCGGGGAGCTGTTTTTT. Encoded protein: CASSFPTGAGELFF.

This chain connects TRBV7-3 to TRBJ2-7; 8 bases are shared with TRBD1. The germline CDR1 and CDR2 sequences are SGHTA and FQGTGA. This CDR3 has 14 amino acids. J gave up 3 bases and V 1 base, and 2 bases lay outside the gene matches. CDR3 residues: CASSLNGQGYEQYF. DNA of the CDR3: TGTGCCAGCAGCTTAAACGGACAGGGCTACGAGCAGTACTTC.

In regard to this clone: One end of the junction is discordant with germline, which a read error may explain. This chain links TRBV19 with TRBJ2-1; TRBD2 agrees at 10 bases. The CDR3 is made up of 17 amino acids. Germline CDR1 is LNHDA and CDR2 is SQIVND (reference sequence). The CDR3 coding sequence is TGTGCCGGTAGTGCGCTAGCTAAGCGGGGGGGCTACAATGAGCAGTTCTTC. Residues: CAGSALAKRGGYNEQFF. Looking up the rest from reference TRBV19 and TRBJ2-1 gives the full variable domain: DGGITQSPKYLFRKEGQNVTLSCEQNLNHDAMYWYRQDPGQGLRLIYYSQIVNDFQKGDIAEGYSVSREKKESFPLTVTSAQKNPTAFYLCAGSALAKRGGYNEQFFGPGTRLTVL.

The chain recombines TRBV7-9 with TRBJ2-7, with TRBD1 identical over 11 bases. Germline V CDR1 and CDR2: SEHNR, FQNEAQ (reference sequence). The CDR3 runs 17 residues. Trimming took 1 base from V and 3 from J; bases not matched to a gene: 8. CDR3 in amino acids: CASSLVGQGVRDYEQYF. The CDR3 DNA is TGTGCCAGCAGCTTAGTGGGACAGGGGGTTAGGGACTACGAGCAGTACTTC.

The rearrangement uses TRBV15 and TRBJ1-5; D is unclear. Germline V gene sequence: CDR1 LNHNV, CDR2 YYDKDF (reference sequence). CDR3 length: 21 amino acids. V lost 0 bases, J lost 0 bases, and 24 bases lay in between. CDR3 loop: CATSRDRRHTSRRYSNQPQHF. Written as DNA, the CDR3 is TGTGCCACCAGCAGAGATAGGCGACACACGTCTCGCCGATATAGCAATCAGCCCCAGCATTTT.

This clone was picked up one time. V gene TRBV5-1 combines with J gene TRBJ1-1; 11 bases agree with TRBD1. This CDR3 is built from 14 residues. V shed 3 bases and J 5 bases; nucleotides not matched to a gene: 3. Germline CDR1 reads SGHRS; CDR2 reads YFSETQ. The CDR3 is CASSSGQGATEAFF. The CDR3 DNA follows: TGCGCCAGCAGCTCAGGACAGGGGGCAACTGAAGCTTTCTTT. Filled out from reference TRBV5-1 and TRBJ1-1, the complete variable domain reads KAGVTQTPRYLIKTRGQQVTLSCSPISGHRSVSWYQQTPGQGLQFLFEYFSETQRNKGNFPGRFSGRQFSNSRSEMNVSTLELGDSALYLCASSSGQGATEAFFGQGTRLTVV.

The genes are TRBV27 and TRBJ1-4; no definite D call. CDR3 size: 12 residues. Germline values: CDR1 MNHEY, CDR2 SMNVEV (reference sequence). Trimming cost V 6 bases and J 5 bases, with 7 bases left between them. CDR3: CASRFRNEKLFF. CDR3 DNA sequence: TGTGCCAGCAGGTTTCGGAATGAAAAACTGTTTTTT.

The chain employs TRBV19 and TRBJ2-5; 7 nucleotides match TRBD2. This CDR3 comprises 19 residues. V gave up 6 bases and J gave up 5 bases; unmatched junction bases: 24. Per the germline V gene, CDR1 is LNHDA and CDR2 is SQIVND (reference sequence). CDR3 residues: CASSPSGVFGRRDWETQYF. CDR3 sequence (DNA): TGTGCCAGTAGCCCCTCTGGGGTTTTCGGGAGGAGGGATTGGGAGACCCAGTACTTC. The variable domain in full, with the rest retrieved from reference TRBV19 and TRBJ2-5, is DGGITQSPKYLFRKEGQNVTLSCEQNLNHDAMYWYRQDPGQGLRLIYYSQIVNDFQKGDIAEGYSVSREKKESFPLTVTSAQKNPTAFYLCASSPSGVFGRRDWETQYFGPGTRLLVL.

The chain uses TRBV7-8 and TRBJ1-1; possibly TRBD1 for D (6 bases). In germline, CDR1 is SGHVS, CDR2 FQNEAQ. This CDR3 has 13 residues. V was pared by 10 bases and J by 5 bases, with 17 bases between. CDR3 coding DNA: TGTGCCATCCTCCGGGAGGGGGGGACTGAAGCTTTCTTT. Its protein product is CAILREGGTEAFF.

The rearrangement joins TRBV29-1 to TRBJ2-7; 7 bases are shared with TRBD1. The CDR3 runs 11 residues. V lost 5 bases, J lost 5 bases, and 3 bases stayed unmatched. Germline lookup yields CDR1 SQVTM and CDR2 ANQGSEA. The CDR3 DNA sequence: TGCAGCGTTCACAGGGGTCACGAGCAGTACTTC. Translation gives CSVHRGHEQYF.

This rearrangement joins TRBV9 to TRBJ1-1; D is undetermined. Germline lookup yields CDR1 SGDLS and CDR2 YYNGEE. V was pared by 1 base and J by 4 bases, with 14 bases between. This CDR3 is 15 amino acids long. CDR3 amino acids: CASSVSGVEGTEAFF. DNA of the CDR3: TGTGCCAGCAGCGTATCGGGCGTCGAGGGCACTGAAGCTTTCTTT.

This clone has just a few counts. The chain has TRBV6-4 and TRBJ2-1; possibly TRBD2 for D (6 bases). This CDR3 contains 13 residues. The V end lost 5 bases, the J end lost 3 bases, and 8 bases lay between the germline ends. Germline assignment: CDR1 MRHNA and CDR2 SNTAGT. CDR3 sequence (DNA): TGTGCCAGCAGTCAGACTAGCTACAATGAGCAGTTCTTC. This gives the protein CASSQTSYNEQFF.

The chain links TRBV5-6 to TRBJ1-1, with a weak D call TRBD1 (5 bases). This CDR3 spans 16 amino acids. Trimming stripped 0 bases from V and 4 bases from J, with 16 bases between. Germline CDR1 is SGHDT and CDR2 is YYEEEE. The CDR3 nucleotides read TGTGCCAGCAGCTTGGGGGGGAGCCCAGCGGGCACTGAAGCTTTCTTT. It translates to CASSLGGSPAGTEAFF.

The gene calls are TRBV18 and TRBJ2-7; TRBD1 aligns across 9 bases. CDR1 and CDR2 from the germline V gene are KGHSH and LQKENI. J gave up 4 bases and V 3 bases, and 7 bases lay outside the gene matches. This CDR3 comprises 15 residues. CDR3 sequence reads: CASSPTNDRGYEQYF. The DNA of the CDR3 is TGTGCCAGCTCACCGACGAACGACAGGGGGTACGAGCAGTACTTC.

The rearrangement links TRBV5-1 to TRBJ1-3; D may be TRBD1 (5 bases). This CDR3 is built from 14 residues. V was shortened by 4 bases and J by 1 base, with 9 bases between the two germline ends. Germline values: CDR1 SGHRS, CDR2 YFSETQ. CDR3 region: CASSDGTSGNTIYF. For the CDR3, the DNA is TGCGCCAGCAGCGACGGGACTTCTGGAAACACCATATATTTT.

J is TRBJ2-5 and V is TRBV25-1, with 7 bases aligning to TRBD1. Trimming removed 1 base from V and 2 bases from J; junction bases left unmatched: 4. CDR1 MGHDK and CDR2 SYGVNS come from the germline V gene. The CDR3 sequence is 15 residues long. The CDR3 nucleotides are TGTGCCAGCAGTGAATTAACAGGGGTACAAGAGACCCAGTACTTC. This sequence encodes CASSELTGVQETQYF.

This clone has more than one count but fewer than ten. CDR3 amino acids: CASTSGTSVSDTQYF. CDR3 nucleotides: TGTGCCAGTACCTCCGGGACTAGCGTCTCAGATACGCAGTATTTT. The chain is built from TRBV19 and TRBJ2-3, with 10 nucleotides matching TRBD2. The germline V gene has CDR1 LNHDA and CDR2 SQIVND (reference sequence). Trimming at V came to 7 bases and at J to 4 bases, leaving 8 bases not matched to a gene. CDR3 length equals 15 residues.

The chain couples TRBV6-1 to TRBJ1-2, with 8 bases aligning to TRBD1. J gave up 4 bases and V 5 bases, and 3 bases lay outside the gene matches. Germline V gene sequence: CDR1 MNHNS, CDR2 SASEGT. This CDR3 is built from 13 residues. CDR3 sequence reads: CASSSGGAYGYTF. For the CDR3, the DNA is TGTGCCAGCAGTTCAGGGGGCGCCTATGGCTACACCTTC.

The chain couples TRBV19 to TRBJ1-5; the D is unclear. Trimming removed 3 bases from V and 5 bases from J, with 5 bases in between. Germline V gives CDR1 LNHDA, CDR2 SQIVND (reference sequence). There are 12 residues in the CDR3. The CDR3 region is CASSIRYQPQHF. In DNA, the CDR3 is TGTGCCAGTAGTATCCGGTATCAGCCCCAGCATTTT.

A remark on this clone: The junction differs from germline at one of its ends, possibly a read error. The chain couples TRBV30 to TRBJ2-1; 8 nucleotides match TRBD2. Germline values: CDR1 GTSNPN, CDR2 SVGIG (reference sequence). The CDR3 runs to 12 residues. The CDR3 nucleotides are TGCTTAAGGAGCGGGAGAATAAGTGAGCAGTTCTTC. It translates to CLRSGRISEQFF.

The chain carries TRBV28 and TRBJ2-7; 16 bases align to TRBD2. The germline V gene has CDR1 MDHEN and CDR2 SYDVKM. This CDR3 comprises 18 residues. The J segment lost 4 bases and the V segment lost 5 bases, leaving 11 bases of the junction unmatched. The CDR3 is CASSRVGLAGGRGYEQYF. CDR3 DNA sequence: TGTGCCAGCAGTCGAGTGGGACTAGCGGGAGGGCGAGGTTACGAGCAGTACTTC.

This rearrangement joins TRBV28 to TRBJ2-1, with 12 nucleotides matching TRBD2. The CDR3 contains 15 residues. Germline CDR1 MDHEN, CDR2 SYDVKM. The trim removed 3 bases at V and 7 bases at J, leaving 4 bases unmatched. CDR3 nucleotides: TGTGCCAGCAGTTTCGAGACTAGCGGGAGTAATGAGCAGTTCTTC. Translation gives CASSFETSGSNEQFF.

This clone was counted a single time. The chain is built from TRBV5-1 and TRBJ1-4; 7 bases are a match to TRBD1. Losses at the gene ends were 5 bases for V and 6 bases for J; bases not matched to a gene: 10. This CDR3 contains 15 residues. Per the germline V gene, CDR1 is SGHRS and CDR2 is YFSETQ. Written as DNA, the CDR3 is TGCGCCAGCAGTTCAACAGGGACAGAAGATGAAAAACTGTTTTTT. It translates to CASSSTGTEDEKLFF.

This chain uses TRBV27 with TRBJ2-2; 7 nucleotides match TRBD1. V lost 4 bases, J lost 2 bases, and 4 bases stayed unmatched. From germline, CDR1 is MNHEY and CDR2 SMNVEV (reference sequence). The CDR3 extends over 15 amino acids. In DNA, the CDR3 is TGTGCCAGCAGTTCCTACAGGGGTAACACCGGGGAGCTGTTTTTT. It codes for CASSSYRGNTGELFF.

This chain links TRBV29-1 with TRBJ2-3; D is unresolved. Germline loops: CDR1 SQVTM, CDR2 ANQGSEA. Trimming stripped 0 bases from V and 0 bases from J, with 4 bases between. The CDR3 sequence is 13 residues long. CDR3 in amino acids: CSVEEQSTDTQYF. DNA of the CDR3: TGCAGCGTTGAAGAACAGAGCACAGATACGCAGTATTTT.

The CDR3 loop is CASSPGTSSSYEQYF. The CDR3 nucleotides read TGTGCCAGCAGCCCAGGGACTTCGAGCTCCTACGAGCAGTACTTC. This chain uses TRBV7-8 with TRBJ2-7; weak D call: TRBD2 (6 bases). V was cut by 5 bases and J by 0 bases, with 14 bases left in between. Germline lookup yields CDR1 SGHVS and CDR2 FQNEAQ. The CDR3 extends over 15 amino acids.

The chain combines TRBV4-2 with TRBJ1-5, with 7 bases lining up with TRBD1. Germline lookup yields CDR1 LGHNA and CDR2 YNFKEQ. Trimming at V came to 2 bases and at J to 7 bases, leaving 5 bases not matched to a gene. The CDR3 totals 14 residues. The CDR3 DNA follows: TGTGCCAGCAGCCAAAAGGGGGCAGGACAGCCCCAGCATTTT. The encoded protein is CASSQKGAGQPQHF.

This chain connects TRBV7-9 to TRBJ2-7; TRBD1 matches at 10 bases. The junction had 6 bases not matched to a gene; V was cut back by 3 bases and J by 4 bases. The CDR3 extends over 15 amino acids. The V gene's germline CDR1 is SEHNR and CDR2 FQNEAQ (reference sequence). CDR3 DNA sequence: TGTGCCAGCAGCTTTACCGGACAGGGGGGGTACGAGCAGTACTTC. It specifies CASSFTGQGGYEQYF.

The chain couples TRBV28 to TRBJ1-2; weak D call: TRBD1 (5 bases). This CDR3 contains 15 residues. V dropped 7 bases and J dropped 6 bases, with 21 bases sitting between them. Germline-derived CDR1 and CDR2 are MDHEN and SYDVKM. The CDR3 loop is CASTTIGALLNGYTF. CDR3 nucleotide sequence: TGTGCCAGCACCACGATAGGGGCTCTTCTGAATGGCTACACCTTC.